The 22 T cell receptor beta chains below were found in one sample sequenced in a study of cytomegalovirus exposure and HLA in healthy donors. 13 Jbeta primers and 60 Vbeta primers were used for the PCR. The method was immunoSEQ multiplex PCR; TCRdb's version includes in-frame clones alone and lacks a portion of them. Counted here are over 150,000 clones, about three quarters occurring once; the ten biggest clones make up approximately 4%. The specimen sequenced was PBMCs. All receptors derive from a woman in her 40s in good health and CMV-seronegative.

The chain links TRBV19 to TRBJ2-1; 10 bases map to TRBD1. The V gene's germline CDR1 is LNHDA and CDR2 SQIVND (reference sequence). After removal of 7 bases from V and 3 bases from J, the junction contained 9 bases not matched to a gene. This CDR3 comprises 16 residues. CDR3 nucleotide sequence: TGTGCCAGTACCAATTGGAGGGACAGGGGCTACAATGAGCAGTTCTTC. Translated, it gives CASTNWRDRGYNEQFF.

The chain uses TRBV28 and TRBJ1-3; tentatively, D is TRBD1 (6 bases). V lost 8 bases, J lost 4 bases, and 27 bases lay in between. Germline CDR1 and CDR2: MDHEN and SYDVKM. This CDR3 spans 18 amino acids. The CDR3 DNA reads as TGTGCCAGCTCCGTTCCCAAGCGCGGGGGCGCTTCCGGAAACACCATATATTTT. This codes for CASSVPKRGGASGNTIYF.

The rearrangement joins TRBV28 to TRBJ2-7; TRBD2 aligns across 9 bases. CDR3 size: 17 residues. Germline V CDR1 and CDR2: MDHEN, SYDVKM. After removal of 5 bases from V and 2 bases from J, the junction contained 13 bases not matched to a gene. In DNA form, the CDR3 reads TGTGCCAGCAGTGGAATGCGTAGCGGGAGAGGGACCTACGAGCAGTACTTC. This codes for CASSGMRSGRGTYEQYF.

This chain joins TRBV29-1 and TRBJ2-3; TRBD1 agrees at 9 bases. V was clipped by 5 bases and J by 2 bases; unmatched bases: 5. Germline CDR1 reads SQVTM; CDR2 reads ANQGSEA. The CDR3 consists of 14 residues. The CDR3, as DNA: TGCAGCGTTATGGACAGGGGAAACACAGATACGCAGTATTTT. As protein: CSVMDRGNTDTQYF.

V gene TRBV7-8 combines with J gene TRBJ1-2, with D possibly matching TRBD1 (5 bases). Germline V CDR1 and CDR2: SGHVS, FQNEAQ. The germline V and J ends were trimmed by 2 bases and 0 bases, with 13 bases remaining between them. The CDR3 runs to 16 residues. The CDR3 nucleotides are TGTGCCAGCAGCTTAAAGGCCAGGGAAGCTAACTATGGCTACACCTTC. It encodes CASSLKAREANYGYTF. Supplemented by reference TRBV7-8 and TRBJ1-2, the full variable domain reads GAGVSQSPRYKVAKRGQDVALRCDPISGHVSLFWYQQALGQGPEFLTYFQNEAQLDKSGLPSDRFFAERPEGSVSTLKIQRTQQEDSAVYLCASSLKAREANYGYTFGSGTRLTVV.

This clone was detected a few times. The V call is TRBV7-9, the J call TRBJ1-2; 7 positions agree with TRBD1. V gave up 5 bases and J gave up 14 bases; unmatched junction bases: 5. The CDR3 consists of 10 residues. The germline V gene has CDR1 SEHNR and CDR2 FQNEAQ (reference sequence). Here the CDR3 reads CASSPTGKTF. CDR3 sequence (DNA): TGTGCCAGCAGCCCGACAGGGAAGACCTTC. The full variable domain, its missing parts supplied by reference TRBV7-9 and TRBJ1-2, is DTGVSQNPRHKITKRGQNVTFRCDPISEHNRLYWYRQTLGQGPEFLTYFQNEAQLEKSRLLSDRFSAERPKGSFSTLEIQRTEQGDSAMYLCASSPTGKTFGSGTRLTVV.

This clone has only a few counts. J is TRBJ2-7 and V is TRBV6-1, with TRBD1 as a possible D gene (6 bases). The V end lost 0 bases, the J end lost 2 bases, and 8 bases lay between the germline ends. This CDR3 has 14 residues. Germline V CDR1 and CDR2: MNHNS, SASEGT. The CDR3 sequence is CASSEARTAYEQYF. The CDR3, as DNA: TGTGCCAGCAGTGAAGCTCGGACAGCCTACGAGCAGTACTTC.

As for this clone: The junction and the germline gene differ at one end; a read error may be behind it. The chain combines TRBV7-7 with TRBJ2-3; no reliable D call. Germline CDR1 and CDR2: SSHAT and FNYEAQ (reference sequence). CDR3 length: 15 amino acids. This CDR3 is CASSPLLSFTDTQYF. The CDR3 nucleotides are TGTGCTAGCAGCCCTCTACTTTCCTTCACAGATACGCAGTATTTT. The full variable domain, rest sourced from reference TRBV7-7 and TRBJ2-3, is GAGVSQSPRYKVTKRGQDVTLRCDPISSHATLYWYQQALGQGPEFLTYFNYEAQPDKSGLPSDRFSAERPEGSISTLTIQRTEQRDSAMYRCASSPLLSFTDTQYFGPGTRLTVL.

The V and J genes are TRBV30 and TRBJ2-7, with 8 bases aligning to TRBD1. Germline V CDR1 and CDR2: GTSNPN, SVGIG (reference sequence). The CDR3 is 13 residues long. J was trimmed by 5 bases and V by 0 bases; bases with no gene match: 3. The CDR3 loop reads CAWSVQGVHEQYF. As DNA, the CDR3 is TGTGCCTGGAGTGTACAGGGGGTCCACGAGCAGTACTTC.

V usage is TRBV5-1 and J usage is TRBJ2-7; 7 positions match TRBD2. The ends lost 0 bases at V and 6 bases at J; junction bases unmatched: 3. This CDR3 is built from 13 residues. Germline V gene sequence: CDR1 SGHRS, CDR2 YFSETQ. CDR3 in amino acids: CASSLDGGGEQYF. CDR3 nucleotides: TGCGCCAGCAGCTTGGATGGCGGGGGCGAGCAGTACTTC.

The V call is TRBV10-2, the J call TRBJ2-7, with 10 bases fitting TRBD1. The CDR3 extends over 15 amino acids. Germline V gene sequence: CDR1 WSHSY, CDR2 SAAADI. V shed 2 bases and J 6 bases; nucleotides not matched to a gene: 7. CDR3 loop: CASSEPWDRGAEQYF. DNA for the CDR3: TGCGCCAGCAGTGAGCCATGGGACAGGGGTGCCGAGCAGTACTTC.

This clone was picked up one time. CDR3 nucleotide sequence: TGTGCCTGGAGTGGGGCGACAGGGAGGAAACTGTTTTTT. Encoded protein: CAWSGATGRKLFF. V and J are TRBV30 and TRBJ1-4, with TRBD1 matching over 7 bases. In germline, CDR1 is GTSNPN, CDR2 SVGIG (reference sequence). J gave up 11 bases and V 1 base, and 7 bases lay outside the gene matches. The CDR3 runs 13 residues. Based on the CDR3 plus reference TRBV30 and TRBJ1-4, the full variable domain is SQTIHQWPATLVQPVGSPLSLECTVEGTSNPNLYWYRQAAGRGLQLLFYSVGIGQISSEVPQNLSASRPQDRQFILSSKKLLLSDSGFYLCAWSGATGRKLFFGSGTQLSVL.

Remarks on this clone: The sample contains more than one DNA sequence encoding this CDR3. CDR3: CASSLQGGNTEAFF. The CDR3 DNA is TGTGCCAGCAGCCTTCAGGGGGGGAACACTGAAGCTTTCTTT. The chain has TRBV7-9 and TRBJ1-1; 7 nucleotides line up with TRBD1. The CDR3 is 14 residues long. Germline-derived CDR1 and CDR2 are SEHNR and FQNEAQ (reference sequence). Germline trimming cut 5 bases from V and 1 base from J; bases unmatched to any gene: 4. Filled out from reference TRBV7-9 and TRBJ1-1, the complete variable domain reads DTGVSQNPRHKITKRGQNVTFRCDPISEHNRLYWYRQTLGQGPEFLTYFQNEAQLEKSRLLSDRFSAERPKGSFSTLEIQRTEQGDSAMYLCASSLQGGNTEAFFGQGTRLTVV.

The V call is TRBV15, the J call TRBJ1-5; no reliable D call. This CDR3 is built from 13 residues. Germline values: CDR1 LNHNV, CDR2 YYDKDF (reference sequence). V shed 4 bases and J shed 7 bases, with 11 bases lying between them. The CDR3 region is CATSKTEKQPQHF. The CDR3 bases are TGTGCCACCAGCAAGACGGAGAAACAGCCCCAGCATTTT.

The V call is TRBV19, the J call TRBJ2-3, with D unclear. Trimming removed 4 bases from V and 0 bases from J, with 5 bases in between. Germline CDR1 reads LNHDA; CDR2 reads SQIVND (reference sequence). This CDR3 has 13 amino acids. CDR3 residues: CASSRASTDTQYF. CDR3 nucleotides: TGTGCCAGTAGTAGGGCAAGCACAGATACGCAGTATTTT.

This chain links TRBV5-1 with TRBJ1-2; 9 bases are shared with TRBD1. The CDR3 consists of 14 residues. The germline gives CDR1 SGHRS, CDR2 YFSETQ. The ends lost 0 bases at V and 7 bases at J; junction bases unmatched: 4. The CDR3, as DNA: TGCGCCAGCAGCTTGGAGGACAGGGGAGGTGGCTACACCTTC. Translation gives CASSLEDRGGGYTF.

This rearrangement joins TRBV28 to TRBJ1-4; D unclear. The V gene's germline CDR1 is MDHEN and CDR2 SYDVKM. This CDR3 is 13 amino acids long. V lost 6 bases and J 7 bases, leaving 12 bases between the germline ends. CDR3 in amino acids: CASSPDGFEKLFF. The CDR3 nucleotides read TGTGCCAGCAGCCCCGATGGCTTTGAAAAACTGTTTTTT. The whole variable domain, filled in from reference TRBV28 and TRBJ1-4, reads DVKVTQSSRYLVKRTGEKVFLECVQDMDHENMFWYRQDPGLGLRLIYFSYDVKMKEKGDIPEGYSVSREKKERFSLILESASTNQTSMYLCASSPDGFEKLFFGSGTQLSVL.

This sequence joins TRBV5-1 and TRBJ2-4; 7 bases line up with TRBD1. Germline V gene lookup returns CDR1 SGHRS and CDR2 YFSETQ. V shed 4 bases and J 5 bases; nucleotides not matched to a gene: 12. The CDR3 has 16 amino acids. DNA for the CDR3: TGCGCCAGCAGCCAGATACCGGGACAGAACGAAAACATTCAGTACTTC. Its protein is CASSQIPGQNENIQYF.

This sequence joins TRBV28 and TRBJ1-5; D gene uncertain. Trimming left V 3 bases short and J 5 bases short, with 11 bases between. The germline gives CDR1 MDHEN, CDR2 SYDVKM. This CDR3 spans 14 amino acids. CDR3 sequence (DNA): TGTGCCAGCAGTTTCGAGGTAGTGGATCAGCCCCAGCATTTT. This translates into CASSFEVVDQPQHF.

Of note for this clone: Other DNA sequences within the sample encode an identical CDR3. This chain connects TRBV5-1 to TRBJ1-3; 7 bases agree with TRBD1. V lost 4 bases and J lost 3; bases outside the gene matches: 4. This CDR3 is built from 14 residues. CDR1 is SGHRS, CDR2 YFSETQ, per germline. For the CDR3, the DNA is TGCGCCAGCAGCCCCGGGGACAGTGGAAACACCATATATTTT. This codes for CASSPGDSGNTIYF. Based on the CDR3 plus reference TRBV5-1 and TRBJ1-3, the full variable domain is KAGVTQTPRYLIKTRGQQVTLSCSPISGHRSVSWYQQTPGQGLQFLFEYFSETQRNKGNFPGRFSGRQFSNSRSEMNVSTLELGDSALYLCASSPGDSGNTIYFGEGSWLTVV.

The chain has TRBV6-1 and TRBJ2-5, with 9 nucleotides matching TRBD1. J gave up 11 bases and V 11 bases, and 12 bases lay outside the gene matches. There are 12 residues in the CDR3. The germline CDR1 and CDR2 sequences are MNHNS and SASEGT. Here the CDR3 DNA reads TGTGCCGCCAGGGACAGGGCGGGGGAGCAGTACTTC. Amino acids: CAARDRAGEQYF.

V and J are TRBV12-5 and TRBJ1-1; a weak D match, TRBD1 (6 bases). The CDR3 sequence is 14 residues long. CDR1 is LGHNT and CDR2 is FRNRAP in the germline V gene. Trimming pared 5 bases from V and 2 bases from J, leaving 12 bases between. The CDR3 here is CASGRGTENTEAFF. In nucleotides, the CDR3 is TGTGCTAGTGGTAGGGGGACGGAAAACACTGAAGCTTTCTTT.